This T cell receptor beta chain was recovered during a study of cytomegalovirus exposure and HLA in healthy donors. Study background: Early released data comprised 80 million to 100 million unique TCRs from HLA-typed donors. Study conclusions and caveats: Researchers reported from a later analysis that most CMV-associated TCR beta chains appeared HLA-restricted.

It was with 60 Vbeta and 13 Jbeta primers that the PCR ran. The assay was immunoSEQ multiplex PCR, and TCRdb's table has in-frame clones only and misses some. The repertoire table contains 130,000 to 150,000 clones. As for this clone: The target antigen is unknown.

The receptor was derived from a woman aged 50 to 60 in good health and CMV-seronegative. The sequenced material came from PBMCs.

The CDR3 protein is CASRGPNTEAFF. CDR3 DNA: TGTGCCAGCAGGGGCCCGAACACTGAAGCTTTCTTT. The rearrangement joins TRBV6-1 to TRBJ1-1; no reliable D call. CDR3 size: 12 residues. V lost 6 bases and J 1 base, leaving 6 bases between the germline ends. CDR1 MNHNS and CDR2 SASEGT come from the germline V gene.